This entry concerns a single T cell receptor beta chain. Its target is unknown. This sample is part of a study of cytomegalovirus exposure and HLA in healthy donors. Study-wide background: Within the Caucasian-associated ancestry cluster were 81% of the roughly 380 genotyped donors. Broader study findings: Common viral pathogens seemed, in a later analysis, to connect with several of the most significant clusters.

The PCR ran on 60 Vbeta and 13 Jbeta primers. Sequencing used immunoSEQ multiplex PCR; TCRdb keeps in-frame clones, though not all of them. This sample's clone table lists some 60,000 clones. V lost 0 bases and J lost 7, with 7 bases in between. CDR1 is SGHNT, CDR2 YYREEE, per germline (reference sequence). The CDR3 runs to 12 residues. This sequence originates from a male donor in good health and CMV-seronegative. Sequenced material: PBMCs. This chain links TRBV5-4 with TRBJ1-2, with D possibly matching TRBD1 (5 bases). The CDR3 loop reads CASSLEGAGYTF. DNA of the CDR3: TGTGCCAGCAGCTTGGAAGGGGCTGGCTACACCTTC.